This T cell receptor (beta chain) was recorded in a study of the immune and genomic landscape of osteosarcoma (TCRdb year 2020). Concerning the study at large: The overall cohort included some 48 pediatric and adult patients with high-grade osteosarcoma, and the median age at diagnosis was 25 to 35 years (range about 5-81). Poor-risk disease was overrepresented in the cohort, as 73% of patients had an unfavorable pathologic response to standard therapy and 67% were deceased. Patients in the overall cohort were 60% male, and roughly 80% presented with localized disease at diagnosis. To define immunogenic potential, the study profiled osteosarcoma specimens using whole genome, RNA and T-cell receptor sequencing, along with immunohistochemistry and reverse phase protein arrays. The osteosarcoma immunogenomic landscape was characterized by integrating TCR sequencing results with transcriptome, protein array and immunostaining data. The study aimed to explain the limited clinical activity of immune checkpoint inhibitors in osteosarcoma. Each of a few patients provided a couple of samples from the same tumor site. General conclusions and limits of the study: Overall, productive TCR clonality was low, with an average of 0.09 and a maximum of 0.3, which suggests limited T-cell clonal expansion. About 5 cases had a single hyperexpanded clone dominating the repertoire, and all had fewer than 100 T-cell clonotypes. Matched blood was collected from only two patients, alongside the frozen tumor specimens. Sample size was not determined by any statistical method, because osteosarcoma is rare and all possible samples were collected. The clonality benchmarks were taken from external normal skin and healthy peripheral blood data instead of from matched normal tissue. Although TCR productive clonality was higher in the immune-hot C3 cluster than in the cold C1 cluster, TCR productive clonality was still low overall.

Note on this clone: Its antigen has not been determined. No much larger clone exists at a distance of one base, and base qualities are not known.

The specimens were post-treatment primary, local recurrence and metastasis tumors obtained from patients with a poor prognosis. TCR beta chain CDR3 regions were immunosequenced with the ImmunoSEQ Assay (Adaptive Biotechnologies). From the authors' description of their analysis: TCRB rearrangements, read counts, read proportions and gene usage were exported through the ImmunoSEQ Analyzer platform. Using productive rearrangements, T-cell clonality was calculated as 1 minus Pielou's evenness. In the clonal space homeostasis analysis, clonotypes were binned as rare, small, medium, large or hyperexpanded (0.01 to 1 of the repertoire). TCR productive clonality was compared across immune clusters C1, C2 and C3 using the Wilcoxon rank sum test. Here the immuneACCESS table is served through TCRdb, limited to in-frame sequences with V and J called. Missing clones are a known gap in these copies; in checked studies unresolved V genes cover under half, and the rest lacks a known reason. D and trimming were read from the DNA, whereas the V and J calls and clone size are those reported in that table. For this sample there are 6,000 to 7,000 clones; around 68% appear just once. Of the sample, 15% is held by the ten largest clones.

Sequenced material: osteosarcoma tumor tissue from the lung. The TCR originated in a human donor with osteosarcoma.

This receptor has the CDR3 CASSVGGTGGYTF. At the DNA level, the sequence is TGTGCCAGCAGCGTAGGGGGGACAGGTGGCTACACCTTC. Recombination joined TRBV9 with TRBJ1-2, with 8 junctional bases fitting TRBD1. The germline V end is reduced by 0 bases and the J end by 7 bases; junction bases left unmatched: 2. Spanning cysteine to phenylalanine, the CDR3 consists of 13 amino acids. The DNA shown is the 39-base CDR3, in frame from base 1. The germline V gene yields SGDLS for CDR1 and YYNGEE for CDR2. When the CDR3 is completed using the reference TRBV9 and TRBJ1-2 genes on either side, the full variable domain is DSGVTQTPKHLITATGQRVTLRCSPRSGDLSVYWYQQSLDQGLQFLIQYYNGEERAKGNILERFSAQQFPDLHSELNLSSLELGDSALYFCASSVGGTGGYTFGSGTRLTVV.